This T cell receptor beta chain derives from a study of T-cell reconstitution after alpha-beta-depleted transplantation in children. This clonotype was detected many times. As yet, its antigen is unknown. The CDR3 length is 17 residues. Trimming removed 4 bases at V and 1 base at J, with 20 bases between. Germline CDR1 and CDR2: LGHNA and YNFKEQ. Findings and caveats of the study: It was newly produced T cells that mostly accounted for T-cell counts and diversity one year after transplant.

A library of TCRbeta sequences, prepared with unique molecular identifiers, was generated. TCRdb used MiXCR to reprocess the PCR reads, holding one entry per CDR3 protein. The data hold about 300,000 distinct CDR3 sequences, with roughly 7.8% observed a single time. The source of this sequence is a female patient younger than 10 who had a stem cell transplant for Fanconi anemia, so the T cells may come from the graft donor. Specimen: peripheral blood, collected 360 days after TCRalphabeta/CD19-depleted stem cell transplant. This sequence joins TRBV4-2 and TRBJ2-7; D unclear. CDR3: CASSLLPPDAPSYEQYF. The CDR3 DNA reads as TGTGCCAGCAGCCTACTTCCTCCGGATGCCCCTTCCTACGAGCAGTACTTC.